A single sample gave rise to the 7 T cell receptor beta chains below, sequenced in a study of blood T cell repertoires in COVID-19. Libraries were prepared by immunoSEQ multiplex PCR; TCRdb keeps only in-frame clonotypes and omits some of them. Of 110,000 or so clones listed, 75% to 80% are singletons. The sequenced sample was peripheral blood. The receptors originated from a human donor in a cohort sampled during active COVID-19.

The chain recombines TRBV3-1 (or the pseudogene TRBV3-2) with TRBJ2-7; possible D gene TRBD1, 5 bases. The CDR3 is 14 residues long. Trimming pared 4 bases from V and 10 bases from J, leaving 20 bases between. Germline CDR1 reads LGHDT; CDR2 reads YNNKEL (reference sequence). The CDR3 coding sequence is TGTGCCAGCAGCCCCTTCGGACATACTATAGAACAGTACTTC. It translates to CASSPFGHTIEQYF.

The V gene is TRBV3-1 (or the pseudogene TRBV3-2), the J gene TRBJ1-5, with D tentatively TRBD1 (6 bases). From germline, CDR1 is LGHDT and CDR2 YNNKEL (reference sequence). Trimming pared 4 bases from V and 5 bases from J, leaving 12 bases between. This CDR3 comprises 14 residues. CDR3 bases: TGTGCCAGCAGCCGTTCGGACAGAGATCAGCCCCAGCATTTT. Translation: CASSRSDRDQPQHF.

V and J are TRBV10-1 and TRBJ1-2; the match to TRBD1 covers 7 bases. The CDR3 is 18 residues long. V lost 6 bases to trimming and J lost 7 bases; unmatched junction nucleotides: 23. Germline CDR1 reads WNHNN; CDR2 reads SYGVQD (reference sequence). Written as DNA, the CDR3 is TGCGCCAGCAGGAATTTCTCTCTACCAGGACAGGCCACGGGTGGCTACACCTTC. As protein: CASRNFSLPGQATGGYTF.

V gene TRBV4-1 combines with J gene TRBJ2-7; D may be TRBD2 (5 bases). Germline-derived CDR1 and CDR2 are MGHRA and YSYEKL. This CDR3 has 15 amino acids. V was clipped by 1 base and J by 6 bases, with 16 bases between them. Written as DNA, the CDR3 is TGCGCCAGCAGCCAAGTCGCTTATCAGGCGGGCGAGCAGTACTTC. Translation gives CASSQVAYQAGEQYF.

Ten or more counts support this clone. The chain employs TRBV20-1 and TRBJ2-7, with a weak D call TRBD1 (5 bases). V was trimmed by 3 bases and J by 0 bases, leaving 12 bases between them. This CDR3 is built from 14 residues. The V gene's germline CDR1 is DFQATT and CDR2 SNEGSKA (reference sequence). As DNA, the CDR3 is TGCAGTGCTAGTCGGCAGGGCGCCTCCTACGAGCAGTACTTC. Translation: CSASRQGASYEQYF.

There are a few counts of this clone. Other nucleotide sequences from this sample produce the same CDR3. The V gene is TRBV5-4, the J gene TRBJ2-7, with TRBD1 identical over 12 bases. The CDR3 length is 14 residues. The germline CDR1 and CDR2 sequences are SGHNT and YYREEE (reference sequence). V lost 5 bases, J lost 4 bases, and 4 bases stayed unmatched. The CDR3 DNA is TGTGCCAGCAGTCTGGGACAGGGGGCTTACGAGCAGTACTTC. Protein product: CASSLGQGAYEQYF.

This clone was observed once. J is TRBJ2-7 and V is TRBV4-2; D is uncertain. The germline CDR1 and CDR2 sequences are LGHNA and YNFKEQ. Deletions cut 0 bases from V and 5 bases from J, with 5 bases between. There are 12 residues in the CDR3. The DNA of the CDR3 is TGTGCCAGCAGCCAAGATACTGACGAGCAGTACTTC. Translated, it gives CASSQDTDEQYF.